This TCR beta chain is from a study of T cell repertoires in cytomegalovirus infection. Looking at the study overall: Use of recently identified HLA-C-restricted and well-studied HLA-B-restricted CMV epitopes was part of the study. The public TCR beta signatures pointed to both CMV infection and matching HLA type.

Unmatched junction bases numbered 10, after V lost 5 bases and J lost 0 bases. CDR1 is SGHTA and CDR2 is FQGNSA in the germline V gene. The CDR3 is 17 amino acids. This clonotype was recorded at least ten times. Its antigen remains unknown. Study results and caveats: Using cumulative public TCR beta family frequency, the authors identified those who carried CMV together with the relevant HLA. Dominant in the ex vivo response were TCR beta clonotypes restricted by HLA-C and specific for CMV.

TCRdb fed the reads into MiXCR, producing one record per CDR3 protein. This table holds around 140,000 distinct CDR3 sequences, more than 25% found once. Material: CD8+ T cells from cultured PBMCs, obtained from culture after CMV antigen stimulation. The chain links TRBV7-2 to TRBJ2-3, with 8 bases matching TRBD2. This clonotype was obtained from a human donor in good health (CMV status not recorded). Some clones in this sample may be carry-over from other donors' samples. This CDR3 reads CASSHPRGGPSTDTQYF. In DNA form, the CDR3 reads TGTGCCAGCAGCCACCCCCGGGGGGGCCCTAGCACAGATACGCAGTATTTT.